The 9 T cell receptor beta chains in this list originate from one sample, sequenced in a study of T cells after yellow fever vaccination. Each CDR3 protein gets one entry after TCRdb re-called the 5' RACE reads with MiXCR. The sample lists hundreds of thousands of distinct CDR3 sequences, more than 9% occurring once. Sequences were derived from PBMCs, sampled on the day of the yellow fever booster vaccination. The origin of the receptors is a young man who received the YFV17D yellow fever vaccine.

This clonotype was seen a few times. The CDR3 loop reads CSVGTSGSIYNEQFF. CDR3 nucleotides: TGCAGCGTTGGGACTAGCGGGAGCATCTACAATGAGCAGTTCTTC. This rearrangement joins TRBV29-1 to TRBJ2-1; 13 bases agree with TRBD2. Germline V gene sequence: CDR1 SQVTM, CDR2 ANQGSEA. This CDR3 has 15 residues. The ends lost 4 bases at V and 3 bases at J; junction bases unmatched: 3.

This chain connects TRBV7-2 to TRBJ1-6, with 7 bases lining up with TRBD1. Germline CDR1 SGHTA, CDR2 FQGNSA. The CDR3 extends over 16 amino acids. The trim removed 4 bases at V and 9 bases at J, leaving 12 bases unmatched. CDR3 sequence: CASSSSGRGEISPLHF. The CDR3, as DNA: TGTGCCAGCAGCTCGTCAGGCAGGGGGGAAATTTCACCCCTCCACTTT.

There are a few counts of this clonotype. The J gene is TRBJ1-2, the V gene TRBV7-2; TRBD1 matches at 7 bases. Germline values: CDR1 SGHTA, CDR2 FQGNSA. The junction had 6 bases not matched to a gene; V was cut back by 10 bases and J by 4 bases. The CDR3 consists of 12 residues. This CDR3 reads CAITTGPYGYTF. The CDR3 bases are TGTGCCATCACGACAGGGCCCTATGGCTACACCTTC.

This clonotype came up a few times. The chain has TRBV29-1 and TRBJ2-5; D remains unclear. The CDR3 runs to 11 residues. Trimming shortened V by 0 bases and J by 4 bases, and 3 bases separated the two germline ends. Germline loops: CDR1 SQVTM, CDR2 ANQGSEA. In DNA, the CDR3 is TGCAGCGTTGAAGAACTAGAGACCCAGTACTTC. This translates into CSVEELETQYF.

Only a few counts were recorded for this clonotype. In DNA form, the CDR3 reads TGTGCCAGCAGCGCGCTAGCCGAGACCCAGTACTTC. It translates to CASSALAETQYF. The chain links TRBV7-2 to TRBJ2-5; tentatively, D is TRBD2 (5 bases). Per the germline V gene, CDR1 is SGHTA and CDR2 is FQGNSA. The V end was cut by 5 bases, the J end by 5 bases, with 9 bases between. This CDR3 is 12 amino acids long.

This clonotype was observed a handful of times. The chain has TRBV18 and TRBJ1-2, with 9 nucleotides matching TRBD1. Germline lookup yields CDR1 KGHSH and CDR2 LQKENI. The CDR3 runs to 14 residues. The ends lost 6 bases at V and 11 bases at J; junction bases unmatched: 13. CDR3 sequence reads: CASSPSGTGYGYTF. As DNA, the CDR3 is TGTGCCAGCTCGCCATCCGGGACAGGGTACGGGTACACCTTC.

V usage is TRBV27 and J usage is TRBJ2-7; TRBD1 matches 8 bases. The CDR3 is made up of 14 amino acids. The junction had 7 bases not matched to a gene; V was cut back by 5 bases and J by 4 bases. Germline CDR1 and CDR2: MNHEY and SMNVEV (reference sequence). DNA for the CDR3: TGTGCCAGCAGTCCACCGGGACAGGTATACGAGCAGTACTTC. Translation gives CASSPPGQVYEQYF.

This clonotype was seen more than once but under ten times. The V and J genes are TRBV6-2 or TRBV6-3 and TRBJ1-2; possibly TRBD1 for D (5 bases). The CDR3 extends over 13 amino acids. With 10 bases removed from V and 3 bases from J, the gap between germline ends came to 15 bases. CDR1 is MNHEY, CDR2 SVGEGT, per germline. CDR3 sequence (DNA): TGTGCCACCAGGTTGGGGCTCGACTATGGCTACACCTTC. Translating it yields CATRLGLDYGYTF.

This clonotype was seen ten or more times. The chain carries TRBV6-6 and TRBJ2-5, with 8 bases aligning to TRBD2. V lost 9 bases, J lost 4 bases, and 7 bases stayed unmatched. Germline values: CDR1 MNHNY, CDR2 SVGAGI (reference sequence). The CDR3 consists of 13 residues. CDR3 in DNA: TGTGCCAGTACGAGCGGGAGATTAGAGACCCAGTACTTC. It translates to CASTSGRLETQYF.